Sequencing of this T cell receptor (beta chain) was carried out in a study of blood T cell repertoires in COVID-19. Across the study: Researchers got acute and convalescent COVID-19 samples from the United States, Italy and Spain. T cells, B-cell-depleted T cells, or PBMCs provided the cDNA or gDNA that served as material.

Germline V lookup: CDR1 MNHEY, CDR2 SVGEGT. This CDR3 has 15 amino acids. V shed 2 bases, J shed 5 bases, and the junction held 5 bases outside the gene matches. Under the authors' procedure: Amplification from reference gene primers served as the basis for estimated nucleated cell counts. The protocol was immunoSEQ multiplex PCR, while the TCRdb copy is restricted to in-frame clones and leaves out a portion. That table is the source of V, J and clone size, and D and trimming were worked out from the DNA. This sample yields 90,000 to 100,000 clones, of which 75% to 95% are seen a single time; 4% to 6% belongs to the top ten.

Sequences were obtained from peripheral blood. This TCR was recovered from a man aged 50-59 years with acute or convalescent COVID-19. The chain uses TRBV6-2 or TRBV6-3 and TRBJ2-1, with 8 bases identical to TRBD1. Written as DNA, the CDR3 is TGTGCCAGCAGTTACGGACAGGGTGGGGACAATGAGCAGTTCTTC. It codes for CASSYGQGGDNEQFF.